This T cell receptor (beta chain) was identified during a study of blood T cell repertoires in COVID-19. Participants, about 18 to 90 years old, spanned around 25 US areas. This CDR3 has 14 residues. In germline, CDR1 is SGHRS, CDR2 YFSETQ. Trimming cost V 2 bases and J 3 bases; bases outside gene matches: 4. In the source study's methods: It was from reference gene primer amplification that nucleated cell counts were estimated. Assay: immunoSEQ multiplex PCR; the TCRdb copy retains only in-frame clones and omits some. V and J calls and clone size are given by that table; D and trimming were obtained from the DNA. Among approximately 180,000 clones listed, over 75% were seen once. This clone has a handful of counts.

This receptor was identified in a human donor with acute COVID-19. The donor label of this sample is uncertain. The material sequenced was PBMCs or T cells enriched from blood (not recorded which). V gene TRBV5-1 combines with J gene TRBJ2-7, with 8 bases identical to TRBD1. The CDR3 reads CASSFAGTGYEQYF. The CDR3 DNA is TGCGCCAGCAGCTTCGCCGGGACAGGCTACGAGCAGTACTTC. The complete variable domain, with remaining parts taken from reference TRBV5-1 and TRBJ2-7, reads KAGVTQTPRYLIKTRGQQVTLSCSPISGHRSVSWYQQTPGQGLQFLFEYFSETQRNKGNFPGRFSGRQFSNSRSEMNVSTLELGDSALYLCASSFAGTGYEQYFGPGTRLTVT.